This T cell receptor beta chain is drawn from a study of identifying expanded T cells in peripheral blood. This clone appeared a single time. Measured with immunoSEQ multiplex PCR; TCRdb has only the in-frame clones, and not every one. The table has about 52,000 clones, approximately 79% seen once. The receptor comes from a person aged 18-69 years in good health. Sequencing was done on a sample of blood.

This CDR3 is CASKRWDSQETQYF. The DNA for the CDR3 is TGTGCCAGCAAACGATGGGACAGCCAAGAGACCCAGTACTTC. The rearrangement joins TRBV2 to TRBJ2-5, with 7 bases that match TRBD1. Germline-derived CDR1 and CDR2 are SNHLY and FYNNEI. Trimming removed 7 bases from V and 1 base from J; junction bases left unmatched: 6. The CDR3 is 14 residues long.